These 10 T cell receptor beta chains were all obtained from the same sample, sequenced in a study of control samples from healthy donors and cancer patients. Assay used: immunoSEQ multiplex PCR; TCRdb lists only in-frame clones, some missing. Of 100,000 to 150,000 clones listed, roughly 90% are singletons. Material: blood. These receptors all come from a man aged 35 to 55 in good health.

The CDR3 here is CATELWGVSGNTIYF. CDR3 in DNA: TGTGCCACAGAACTATGGGGAGTCTCTGGAAACACCATATATTTT. The genes are TRBV10-3 and TRBJ1-3; D gene ambiguous. Trimming pared 10 bases from V and 0 bases from J, leaving 16 bases between. Germline loops: CDR1 ENHRY, CDR2 SYGVKD. The CDR3 is 15 amino acids.

The chain has TRBV6-2 or TRBV6-3 and TRBJ1-1, with D tentatively TRBD1 (5 bases). V lost 1 base to trimming and J lost 4 bases, with 10 bases between them. The CDR3 has 14 residues. CDR1 is MNHEY, CDR2 SVGEGT, per germline. CDR3 sequence reads: CASSYWGEGTEAFF. The DNA of the CDR3 is TGTGCCAGCAGTTACTGGGGGGAGGGCACTGAAGCTTTCTTT.

The genes are TRBV4-1 and TRBJ1-2, with D unresolved. Germline CDR1 and CDR2: MGHRA and YSYEKL. The CDR3 covers 14 residues. V gave up 0 bases and J gave up 8 bases, with 13 bases separating them. The CDR3 is CASSQEFGLWGYTF. As DNA, the CDR3 is TGCGCCAGCAGCCAAGAGTTTGGCTTGTGGGGCTACACCTTC.

The chain joins TRBV15 to TRBJ1-1; D is ambiguous. The V end lost 5 bases, the J end lost 0 bases, and 7 bases lay between the germline ends. Germline-derived CDR1 and CDR2 are LNHNV and YYDKDF (reference sequence). The CDR3 extends over 13 amino acids. Written as DNA, the CDR3 is TGTGCCACCAGCTCCGACCTGAACACTGAAGCTTTCTTT. It yields the protein CATSSDLNTEAFF.

J is TRBJ2-5 and V is TRBV20-1; TRBD2 matches 8 bases. This CDR3 spans 17 amino acids. Germline-derived CDR1 and CDR2 are DFQATT and SNEGSKA (reference sequence). V dropped 3 bases and J dropped 1; count of bases not matched to a gene: 13. The CDR3 nucleotides read TGCAGTGCTAGTCCCCTCAGCGGGGGAGCCCCCCAAGAGACCCAGTACTTC. It specifies CSASPLSGGAPQETQYF.

This chain joins TRBV3-1 (or the pseudogene TRBV3-2) and TRBJ1-3; D is undetermined. Trimming took off 4 bases at V and 4 bases at J, with 8 bases between the two ends. The CDR3 spans 13 residues. CDR1 and CDR2 from the germline V gene are LGHDT and YNNKEL (reference sequence). The CDR3: CASSLIGGNTIYF. In DNA form, the CDR3 reads TGTGCCAGCAGCCTAATAGGGGGAAACACCATATATTTT.

This rearrangement joins TRBV30 to TRBJ1-6, with D tentatively TRBD1 (5 bases). The CDR3 length is 14 residues. Per germline, CDR1 GTSNPN and CDR2 SVGIG (reference sequence). V was trimmed by 2 bases and J by 9 bases, leaving 14 bases between them. The CDR3 bases are TGTGCCTGGAGTTCCTTGGGGGTAGGTTCACCCCTCCACTTT. Protein sequence: CAWSSLGVGSPLHF.

This rearrangement joins TRBV5-5 to TRBJ2-1; 9 bases fit TRBD2. Germline V gives CDR1 SGHKS, CDR2 YYEKEE (reference sequence). V shed 1 base, J shed 5 bases, and the junction held 10 bases outside the gene matches. CDR3 length equals 17 residues. The CDR3 DNA reads as TGTGCCAGCAGCTTGAACCTACCGGGACTAGCTAACAATGAGCAGTTCTTC. Its protein product is CASSLNLPGLANNEQFF.

The gene calls are TRBV21-1 and TRBJ2-7. TRBV21-1 is termed a pseudogene. The CDR3 runs 14 residues. CDR3 sequence: CASTNLRGAVEQYF. The CDR3 region has the DNA TGTGCCAGCACCAACCTGAGGGGCGCGGTTGAGCAGTACTTC.

This chain links TRBV5-1 with TRBJ1-4; unclear D gene. The V end lost 0 bases, the J end lost 0 bases, and 6 bases lay between the germline ends. Germline-derived CDR1 and CDR2 are SGHRS and YFSETQ. The length of the CDR3 is 15 residues. The CDR3 is CASSLDATTNEKLFF. The CDR3 coding sequence is TGCGCCAGCAGCTTGGATGCAACAACTAATGAAAAACTGTTTTTT.